Only one count was recorded for the clone carrying this T cell receptor beta chain. Its antigen is still unknown. Other DNA sequences in this sample translate to the same CDR3. These data originate in a study of T cell responses to AZD1222 COVID-19 vaccine. From germline, CDR1 is SGHNT and CDR2 YYREEE (reference sequence). Trimming removed 4 bases from V and 1 base from J, with 9 bases in between. The CDR3 loop spans 13 amino acids. Study conclusions and caveats: CD4 TCRs associated with vaccination spanned spike, dominating at 160-218 and 743-854. Among the donors, most were white British and more were female, and clonal diversity was possibly underestimated. Researchers took repertoire samples only after the peak T cell response had come.

The method was immunoSEQ multiplex PCR; TCRdb's version includes in-frame clones alone and lacks a portion of them. Of 200,000 or so clones in the sample, around 92% are singletons; the top ten hold 9.2%. The genes are TRBV5-4 and TRBJ2-7, with D possibly being TRBD1 (6 bases). This specimen consisted of peripheral blood, obtained on day 0 of AZD1222 vaccination. This TCR was sampled from an adult in good health. The CDR3 DNA reads as TGTGCCAGCAGCCCCGGACAGTCCTACGAGCAGTACTTC. Translation: CASSPGQSYEQYF. The full variable domain, rest sourced from reference TRBV5-4 and TRBJ2-7, is ETGVTQSPTHLIKTRGQQVTLRCSSQSGHNTVSWYQQALGQGPQFIFQYYREEENGRGNFPPRFSGLQFPNYSSELNVNALELDDSALYLCASSPGQSYEQYFGPGTRLTVT.